Listed below are T cell receptor beta chains from one sample, sequenced in a study of OX40 agonist ivuxolimab in advanced cancers. The data were produced by immunoSEQ multiplex PCR, yet TCRdb's version contains in-frame clones alone and is incomplete. The table shows roughly 60,000 clones, with roughly nine tenths occurring only once. The material was CD4+ or CD8+ T cells sorted from blood, obtained in a trial of the OX40 agonist ivuxolimab. These receptors were collected from an adult with an advanced solid tumor such as melanoma, head and neck, liver or kidney cancer. Both conserved end residues are part of each CDR3. A D gene is named only where the DNA matches it firmly. Size tells how often a clone was seen (once, few, many) or the class of an expanded clone, and some rows leave it out.

>NA|NA|14|TRBJ2-5|TRBV28
TGTGCAAGCAGTTTACTAGCCCTCCAAGAGACCCAGTACTTC
CASSLLALQETQYF
>NA|NA|14|TRBJ2-7|TRBV2
TGTGCCAGCAGTGAACGGGTTTTTGGGTACGAGCAGTACTTC
CASSERVFGYEQYF
>NA|TRBD1|14|TRBJ2-7|TRBV9
TGTGCCAGCAGCGTTACAGGGGCCCAGGACGAGCAGTACTTC
CASSVTGAQDEQYF
>NA|NA|14|TRBJ1-1|TRBV9
TGTGCCAGCAGCCCACCTTTTCCGGGGACTGAAGCTTTCTTT
CASSPPFPGTEAFF
>few|TRBD1|13|TRBJ1-2|TRBV2
TGTGCCAGCAATCCGGACAGGTACTATGGCTACACCTTC
CASNPDRYYGYTF
>NA|TRBD1|17|TRBJ2-5|TRBV11-2
TGTGCCAGCAGCTTGTTTGCTGGCAGGGGGCTAGGGGAGACCCAGTACTTC
CASSLFAGRGLGETQYF
>NA|TRBD2|15|TRBJ2-7|TRBV6-1
TGTGCCAGCAGTGAAGCGGGGACTACTTTGTACGAGCAGTACTTC
CASSEAGTTLYEQYF
>NA|TRBD1|15|TRBJ2-7|TRBV4-1
TGCGCCAGCAGCTTGCGACAGGGGGCTATTTACGAGCAGTACTTC
CASSLRQGAIYEQYF
>NA|NA|18|TRBJ1-2|TRBV23-1
TGCGCCAGCAGTCAATCAATGAACAGGATTCCGATCTACTATGGCTACACCTTC
CASSQSMNRIPIYYGYTF
>NA|NA|16|TRBJ2-2|TRBV7-3
TGTGCCAGCAGCCCCTTCGGGGGAAGGAACACCGGGGAGCTGTTTTTT
CASSPFGGRNTGELFF
>once|NA|14|TRBJ1-2|TRBV7-2
TGTGCCAGCAGCCCCCGGGGGGGGCCCTATGGCTACACCTTC
CASSPRGGPYGYTF
>NA|TRBD1|13|TRBJ1-1|TRBV30
TGTGCCTGGAGTAAACAGGGGTCAACTGAAGCTTTCTTT
CAWSKQGSTEAFF
>NA|TRBD1|14|TRBJ1-1|TRBV5-1
TGCGCCAGCACCAGGGGGGTGGGCGACACTGAAGCTTTCTTT
CASTRGVGDTEAFF
>NA|NA|14|TRBJ2-5|TRBV5-6
TGTGCCAGCAGCCCGGACTCAGTCCAAGAGACCCAGTACTTC
CASSPDSVQETQYF
>NA|TRBD1|15|TRBJ1-2|TRBV4-2
TGTGCCAGCAGCCCATACAGGGGTGGTGGCTATGGCTACACCTTC
CASSPYRGGGYGYTF
>few|NA|14|TRBJ1-6|TRBV2
TGTGCCAGCAGTGAACGGGGGCTCAATTCACCCCTCCACTTT
CASSERGLNSPLHF
>NA|TRBD1|14|TRBJ1-1|TRBV5-8
TGTGCCAGCAGCCACAGGGGGCGGGACACTGAAGCTTTCTTT
CASSHRGRDTEAFF
>NA|TRBD1|16|TRBJ1-6|TRBV5-8
TGTGCCAGCAGCTCCCTTTACACAGGGGGAACGTCACCCCTCCACTTT
CASSSLYTGGTSPLHF
>NA|TRBD1|14|TRBJ1-5|TRBV30
TGTGCCTGGAGTACAGGGGGCAGGCATCAGCCCCAGCATTTT
CAWSTGGRHQPQHF
>NA|NA|13|TRBJ2-7|TRBV28
TGTGCCAGCAGTTTAATGGGGGTCAACGAGCAGTACTTC
CASSLMGVNEQYF
>few|NA|14|TRBJ1-5|TRBV4-1
TGCGCCAGCAGCCCTTACGAGGGGCCTCAGCCCCAGCATTTT
CASSPYEGPQPQHF
>NA|NA|14|TRBJ1-4|TRBV4-1
TGCGCCAGCAGCCTGGCAGGGGTGGGAGAAAAACTGTTTTTT
CASSLAGVGEKLFF
>once|NA|15|TRBJ2-3|TRBV7-8
TGTGCCAGCAGCTTAGGGAGTAGCGTCACAGATACGCAGTATTTT
CASSLGSSVTDTQYF
>NA|NA|14|TRBJ1-2|TRBV9
TGTGCCAGCAACCAGGGACATCCTTCCGATGGCTACACCTTC
CASNQGHPSDGYTF
>NA|NA|14|TRBJ1-2|TRBV2
TGTGCCAGCAGTGTGGAACAGGCCTATTATGGCTACACCTTC
CASSVEQAYYGYTF
>NA|TRBD2|16|TRBJ2-3|TRBV5-4
TGTGCCAGCAGCTTGGTTCTAGCGGGAGGTCCAGATACGCAGTATTTT
CASSLVLAGGPDTQYF
>NA|TRBD1|15|TRBJ2-7|TRBV2
TGTGCCAGCAGCCGGGACAGGGCGTTATCCTACGAGCAGTACTTC
CASSRDRALSYEQYF
>NA|NA|13|TRBJ2-1|TRBV5-6
TGTGCCAGCAGAACCCGGACAGTCAATGAGCAGTTCTTC
CASRTRTVNEQFF
>NA|TRBD1|15|TRBJ2-7|TRBV28
TGTGCCAGCAGTTTGGGCAGGGGGCAGATCCACGAGCAGTACTTC
CASSLGRGQIHEQYF
>once|NA|15|TRBJ1-3|TRBV6-1
TGTGCCAGCAGCGGACAAGGGGATCCTGGAAACACCATATATTTT
CASSGQGDPGNTIYF
>NA|NA|12|TRBJ1-5|TRBV7-9
TGTGCCAGCAGCTATAGCAATCAGCCCCAGCATTTT
CASSYSNQPQHF
>few|NA|16|TRBJ2-7|TRBV5-4
TGTGCCAGCAGCTTGGACAGGGCGGATGGCTCCTACGAGCAGTACTTC
CASSLDRADGSYEQYF
>NA|NA|15|TRBJ2-7|TRBV5-6
TGTGCCAGCAGACCGCTGAATTTGAGATCCTCCGAGCAGTACTTC
CASRPLNLRSSEQYF
>NA|NA|13|TRBJ2-5|TRBV6-5
TGTGCCAGCAGTGACAGGCTCATTGAGACCCAGTACTTC
CASSDRLIETQYF
>NA|TRBD1|15|TRBJ1-2|TRBV7-2
TGTGCCAGCAGCTTAGGGGCAGGGGGTAGCTATGGCTACACCTTC
CASSLGAGGSYGYTF
>once|NA|12|TRBJ1-5|TRBV6-1
TGTGCCAGCAGCGACGCCAATCAGCCCCAGCATTTT
CASSDANQPQHF
>NA|NA|13|TRBJ1-1|TRBV7-2
TGTGCCAGCAGCAAAGAGAGGAACACTGAAGCTTTCTTT
CASSKERNTEAFF
>medium-sized|NA|15|TRBJ1-6|TRBV7-2
TGTGCCAGCAGCTTAGTCCGGGACATCCATTCACCCCTCCACTTT
CASSLVRDIHSPLHF
>NA|NA|12|TRBJ1-3|TRBV7-9
TGTGCCAGCAGCTCACAGGGAAACACCATATATTTT
CASSSQGNTIYF
>NA|TRBD2|15|TRBJ2-5|TRBV7-3
TGTGCCAGCAGCGAACTAGCGGGGCCACAAGAGACCCAGTACTTC
CASSELAGPQETQYF
>NA|TRBD1|13|TRBJ2-2|TRBV29-1
TGCAGCGTTGTCACAGGGGAAACCGGGGAGCTGTTTTTT
CSVVTGETGELFF
>NA|TRBD1|15|TRBJ1-6|TRBV7-6
TGTGCCAGCAGCTTAAGGAGGCAGGGGGATTCACCCCTCCACTTT
CASSLRRQGDSPLHF
>once|NA|15|TRBJ2-3|TRBV6-6
TGTGCCAGCAGTTACTCCCTGCTAGTTGCAGATACGCAGTATTTT
CASSYSLLVADTQYF
>NA|TRBD1|15|TRBJ1-1|TRBV9
TGTGCCAGCAGCTTTGGACAGGGACCGAACACTGAAGCTTTCTTT
CASSFGQGPNTEAFF